A single sample is the source of the 26 T cell receptor beta chains below, sequenced in a study of blood T cell repertoires in COVID-19. TCRdb's copy holds only in-frame clones and misses some; the assay was immunoSEQ multiplex PCR. The profile shows about 59,000 clones, around 83% of them singletons. Sample: peripheral blood. The receptors stem from a woman over 75 with acute or convalescent COVID-19.

V is TRBV29-1 and J is TRBJ2-7; 8 nucleotides align to TRBD2. This CDR3 is built from 13 residues. V trimming: 5 bases; J trimming: 4 bases; junction bases outside the gene matches: 7. CDR1 and CDR2 (germline): SQVTM, ANQGSEA. CDR3 sequence: CSVLGLETYEQYF. Written as DNA, the CDR3 is TGCAGCGTTCTGGGACTAGAAACGTACGAGCAGTACTTC.

The chain combines TRBV27 with TRBJ1-1; 11 nucleotides match TRBD1. The germline V gene has CDR1 MNHEY and CDR2 SMNVEV (reference sequence). This CDR3 has 12 amino acids. V dropped 8 bases and J dropped 5; count of bases not matched to a gene: 1. Here the CDR3 reads CASGTGGTEAFF. The CDR3 DNA sequence: TGTGCCAGCGGGACAGGGGGAACTGAAGCTTTCTTT.

V usage is TRBV3-1 (or the pseudogene TRBV3-2) and J usage is TRBJ1-4, with D perhaps matching TRBD1 (5 bases). The CDR3 length is 21 residues. The V and J ends lost 2 bases and 2 bases respectively, with 27 bases between them. Germline loops: CDR1 LGHDT, CDR2 YNNKEL (reference sequence). In nucleotides, the CDR3 is TGTGCCAGCAGCCAACCCAATCCCCGCCAGGGATTGATTTGGACTAATGAAAAACTGTTTTTT. It is translated as CASSQPNPRQGLIWTNEKLFF.

V and J are TRBV9 and TRBJ1-3; D ambiguous. V gave up 0 bases and J gave up 0 bases, with 10 bases separating them. The CDR3 consists of 16 residues. Germline V gene sequence: CDR1 SGDLS, CDR2 YYNGEE. This CDR3 reads CASSVAPIDSGNTIYF. The CDR3 DNA follows: TGTGCCAGCAGCGTAGCCCCTATAGACTCTGGAAACACCATATATTTT.

The chain joins TRBV5-1 to TRBJ2-1, with 7 positions matching TRBD1. Trimming took 0 bases from V and 4 from J; bases not matched to a gene: 4. The CDR3 runs to 15 residues. CDR1 is SGHRS, CDR2 YFSETQ, per germline. The CDR3 is CASSLGQGTYNEQFF. In DNA, the CDR3 is TGCGCCAGCAGCTTGGGACAGGGTACGTACAATGAGCAGTTCTTC.

CDR3 protein: CASSPSSSGRAYEQYF. The DNA of the CDR3 is TGTGCCAGCAGTCCCTCATCTAGCGGGAGGGCCTACGAGCAGTACTTC. The chain couples TRBV28 to TRBJ2-7; 12 bases are a match to TRBD2. CDR1 MDHEN and CDR2 SYDVKM come from the germline V gene. The CDR3 sequence is 16 residues long. J was trimmed by 2 bases and V by 5 bases; bases with no gene match: 7.

The V call is TRBV12-3 or TRBV12-4, the J call TRBJ2-1; 9 bases are a match to TRBD2. J gave up 6 bases and V 6 bases, and 3 bases lay outside the gene matches. This CDR3 has 13 residues. The CDR3: CASRLAGFNEQFF. The CDR3 DNA sequence: TGTGCCAGCAGGCTAGCGGGATTCAATGAGCAGTTCTTC.

The rearrangement joins TRBV12-3 or TRBV12-4 to TRBJ1-3; TRBD1 aligns across 7 bases. Trimming removed 10 bases from V and 4 bases from J; junction bases left unmatched: 7. The CDR3 extends over 13 amino acids. The CDR3 spells CATEQGWGNTIYF. CDR3 DNA sequence: TGTGCCACGGAACAGGGGTGGGGAAACACCATATATTTT.

The chain has TRBV3-1 (or the pseudogene TRBV3-2) and TRBJ1-1; D gene unclear. The ends were cut back, 3 bases at V and 6 bases at J, with 14 bases in the middle. Germline V lookup: CDR1 LGHDT, CDR2 YNNKEL (reference sequence). The CDR3 loop spans 14 amino acids. The CDR3 region is CASSQRAGVAEAFF. CDR3 sequence (DNA): TGTGCCAGCAGCCAGCGCGCCGGGGTTGCTGAAGCTTTCTTT.

The V gene is TRBV10-3, the J gene TRBJ2-3; the D gene is possibly TRBD1 (6 bases). Germline loops: CDR1 ENHRY, CDR2 SYGVKD. The V gene lost 3 bases and the J gene lost 5 bases, with 15 bases spanning the gap. This CDR3 spans 15 amino acids. The CDR3 is CAISDRDKVRDTQYF. CDR3 DNA: TGTGCCATCAGTGACCGGGACAAGGTACGAGATACGCAGTATTTT.

V usage is TRBV28 and J usage is TRBJ2-4; 8 bases agree with TRBD2. The junction had 8 bases not matched to a gene; V was cut back by 1 base and J by 0 bases. The CDR3 sequence is 18 residues long. The germline gives CDR1 MDHEN, CDR2 SYDVKM. CDR3 region: CASSLYSGGTKAKNIQYF. CDR3 DNA sequence: TGTGCCAGCAGTTTATACTCGGGGGGGACGAAAGCCAAAAACATTCAGTACTTC. Full variable domain (missing parts from reference TRBV28 and TRBJ2-4): DVKVTQSSRYLVKRTGEKVFLECVQDMDHENMFWYRQDPGLGLRLIYFSYDVKMKEKGDIPEGYSVSREKKERFSLILESASTNQTSMYLCASSLYSGGTKAKNIQYFGAGTRLSVL.

The chain combines TRBV19 with TRBJ1-3, with a weak D call TRBD1 (5 bases). Germline assignment: CDR1 LNHDA and CDR2 SQIVND (reference sequence). The V end lost 7 bases, the J end lost 1 base, and 20 bases lay between the germline ends. This CDR3 comprises 17 residues. The CDR3 spells CASTQPRGIRSGNTIYF. CDR3 coding DNA: TGTGCCAGTACCCAACCCCGGGGGATAAGGTCTGGAAACACCATATATTTT.

CDR3 coding DNA: TGTGCCTGGAGGGAACAGGGGAGGCACACTGAAGCTTTCTTT. This sequence encodes CAWREQGRHTEAFF. The V gene is TRBV30, the J gene TRBJ1-1; TRBD1 agrees at 7 bases. There are 14 residues in the CDR3. The germline V gene has CDR1 GTSNPN and CDR2 SVGIG (reference sequence). V trimming: 3 bases; J trimming: 3 bases; junction bases outside the gene matches: 7.

This chain connects TRBV5-8 to TRBJ2-5, with 11 nucleotides matching TRBD2. The CDR3 totals 16 residues. The V gene's germline CDR1 is SGHTS and CDR2 YDEGEE. The ends lost 3 bases at V and 2 bases at J; junction bases unmatched: 6. CDR3 loop: CASSYYSGGAQETQYF. The CDR3 coding sequence is TGTGCCAGCAGCTACTATAGCGGGGGGGCTCAAGAGACCCAGTACTTC.

J is TRBJ2-7 and V is TRBV2, with TRBD1 identical over 7 bases. The CDR3 contains 15 residues. Germline values: CDR1 SNHLY, CDR2 FYNNEI. J lost 4 bases, V lost 10 bases, and 16 bases had no gene match. The CDR3 reads CANLKIRDRTYEQYF. As DNA, the CDR3 is TGTGCCAACCTCAAAATCCGGGACAGAACGTACGAGCAGTACTTC.

The rearrangement uses TRBV15 and TRBJ2-5, with TRBD2 as a possible D gene (6 bases). CDR3 size: 18 residues. V was shortened by 0 bases and J by 4 bases, with 21 bases between the two germline ends. Germline lookup yields CDR1 LNHNV and CDR2 YYDKDF (reference sequence). This CDR3 is CATSRDTWDSRDAETQYF. CDR3 bases: TGTGCCACCAGCAGAGATACGTGGGACTCCCGGGACGCAGAGACCCAGTACTTC.

This clone was seen at least ten times. Other DNA sequences in the sample encode the same CDR3. The chain joins TRBV5-1 to TRBJ2-1; 7 nucleotides match TRBD1. Per the germline V gene, CDR1 is SGHRS and CDR2 is YFSETQ. CDR3 length: 15 residues. The V gene end was trimmed by 0 bases and the J gene end by 2 bases; junction bases not matched to a gene: 2. The DNA of the CDR3 is TGCGCCAGCAGCTTGGGAGGGGGCGCCTACAATGAGCAGTTCTTC. It codes for CASSLGGGAYNEQFF. Full variable domain (rest looked up from reference TRBV5-1 and TRBJ2-1): KAGVTQTPRYLIKTRGQQVTLSCSPISGHRSVSWYQQTPGQGLQFLFEYFSETQRNKGNFPGRFSGRQFSNSRSEMNVSTLELGDSALYLCASSLGGGAYNEQFFGPGTRLTVL.

The chain uses TRBV6-4 and TRBJ1-2, with D possibly matching TRBD1 (6 bases). The germline V and J ends were trimmed by 3 bases and 3 bases, with 8 bases remaining between them. There are 13 residues in the CDR3. Germline assignment: CDR1 MRHNA and CDR2 SNTAGT. The CDR3 sequence: CASSETGDYGYTF. CDR3 DNA sequence: TGTGCCAGCAGTGAGACAGGTGACTATGGCTACACCTTC.

The J gene is TRBJ1-1, the V gene TRBV18; D might be TRBD1 (5 bases). The V end lost 6 bases, the J end lost 5 bases, and 16 bases lay between the germline ends. The CDR3 covers 14 residues. Germline CDR1 KGHSH, CDR2 LQKENI. The CDR3, as DNA: TGTGCCAGCTCCCTGGGGGGTAAGGGGACTGAAGCTTTCTTT. Amino acids: CASSLGGKGTEAFF. Combining the CDR3 with reference TRBV18 and TRBJ1-1 gives the whole variable domain NAGVMQNPRHLVRRRGQEARLRCSPMKGHSHVYWYRQLPEEGLKFMVYLQKENIIDESGMPKERFSAEFPKEGPSILRIQQVVRGDSAAYFCASSLGGKGTEAFFGQGTRLTVV.

This sequence joins TRBV9 and TRBJ1-1; 8 positions match TRBD1. The trim removed 3 bases at V and 0 bases at J, leaving 10 bases unmatched. Per the germline V gene, CDR1 is SGDLS and CDR2 is YYNGEE. The CDR3 loop spans 17 amino acids. Here the CDR3 reads CASSAPGGGGMNTEAFF. CDR3 nucleotide sequence: TGTGCCAGCAGCGCCCCAGGGGGCGGGGGTATGAACACTGAAGCTTTCTTT.

Only a few counts were recorded for this clone. CDR3 DNA: TGTGCCAGCAGCTTAGGCAGGAACACTGAAGCTTTCTTT. Translation: CASSLGRNTEAFF. V gene TRBV11-3 combines with J gene TRBJ1-1; no reliable D call. Trimming shortened V by 1 base and J by 1 base, and 4 bases separated the two germline ends. The CDR3 has 13 amino acids. Germline V gene data show CDR1 as SGHNT and CDR2 as YENEEA. The full variable domain, in which reference TRBV11-3 and TRBJ1-1 provide the parts outside the CDR3, is EAGVVQSPRYKIIEKKQPVAFWCNPISGHNTLYWYLQNLGQGPELLIRYENEEAVDDSQLPKDRFSAERLKGVDSTLKIQPAELGDSAVYLCASSLGRNTEAFFGQGTRLTVV.

The gene calls are TRBV4-3 and TRBJ1-4; 8 bases map to TRBD1. CDR3 length: 17 amino acids. CDR1 is LGHNA, CDR2 YSLEER, per germline. With 2 bases clipped from V and 7 bases from J, the junction kept 12 bases outside the gene matches. The CDR3 nucleotides are TGCGCCAGCAGCCAATCCGCCTCAGGGGGCCTGGGTGAAAAACTGTTTTTT. Encoded protein: CASSQSASGGLGEKLFF.

The V call is TRBV7-3, the J call TRBJ2-7; 8 bases fit TRBD2. V shed 4 bases and J 1 base; nucleotides not matched to a gene: 9. This CDR3 comprises 16 residues. Per germline, CDR1 SGHTA and CDR2 FQGTGA. The CDR3 region is CASSSGPLADSYEQYF. DNA of the CDR3: TGTGCCAGCAGCTCGGGGCCACTAGCGGATTCCTACGAGCAGTACTTC.

The chain has TRBV14 and TRBJ2-3, with 8 positions matching TRBD2. The ends lost 1 base at V and 2 bases at J; junction bases unmatched: 11. The CDR3 length is 18 residues. Germline V gene data show CDR1 as SGHDN and CDR2 as FVKESK. The CDR3 sequence: CASSQGVLAGRYTDTQYF. The CDR3 DNA is TGTGCCAGCAGCCAAGGGGTATTAGCGGGGCGATACACAGATACGCAGTATTTT.

This chain uses TRBV7-2 with TRBJ2-5; TRBD2 matches 8 bases. J was trimmed by 5 bases and V by 5 bases; bases with no gene match: 13. Per germline, CDR1 SGHTA and CDR2 FQGNSA. This CDR3 has 16 amino acids. CDR3 sequence reads: CASSPAGGGTWETQYF. CDR3 coding DNA: TGTGCCAGCAGCCCAGCCGGGGGGGGCACCTGGGAGACCCAGTACTTC.

The sample holds a few counts of this clone. The rearrangement links TRBV7-9 to TRBJ2-1, with D tentatively TRBD1 (5 bases). Germline V CDR1 and CDR2: SEHNR, FQNEAQ (reference sequence). The CDR3 has 15 residues. V was shortened by 4 bases and J by 3 bases, with 13 bases between the two germline ends. Here the CDR3 reads CASSSHLDSYNEQFF. For the CDR3, the DNA is TGTGCCAGCAGCTCTCATTTAGACAGCTACAATGAGCAGTTCTTC.